This T cell receptor (beta chain) is from a study of a mutant IDH1 vaccine in newly diagnosed glioma. Whole-study results and caveats: Overall, roughly 95% of patients had vaccine-induced immune responses.

Here immunoSEQ multiplex PCR was the method, and the copy in TCRdb shows in-frame clones only, minus some. The sample shows about 46,000 clones, 80% to 95% of them seen only once. The time point denotes: week 35, safety follow-up. Every vaccination contained 300 ug of the mutant IDH1 20-mer peptide and was paired with topical imiquimod. The CDR3 consists of 16 residues. V lost 1 base and J 3 bases, leaving 10 bases between the germline ends. From germline, CDR1 is MGHDK and CDR2 SYGVNS. Notes on this clone: Its antigen remains unidentified.

Material: PBMCs, obtained from a glioma patient whose treatment included an IDH1 peptide vaccine. The TCR sequence derives from a man over 45 with glioma. The chain carries TRBV25-1 and TRBJ2-6, with a weak D call TRBD1 (6 bases). The CDR3 loop reads CASSESGRGGANVLTF. CDR3 DNA: TGTGCCAGCAGTGAATCGGGCAGGGGTGGGGCCAACGTCCTGACTTTC.